The source of this T cell receptor beta chain is a study of cytomegalovirus exposure and HLA in healthy donors. Overall study results and limits: The authors judged a highly shared variant cluster likely a sequencing artifact. According to reports, the classifier identified cytomegalovirus status with high specificity and sensitivity.

This clone has only a few counts. Its antigen is unknown. Per the germline V gene, CDR1 is MNHNY and CDR2 is SVGAGI (reference sequence). With 5 bases removed from V and 6 bases from J, the gap between germline ends came to 10 bases. This CDR3 has 13 residues. Primers for the PCR totalled 60 Vbeta and 13 Jbeta. The method was immunoSEQ multiplex PCR; TCRdb's version includes in-frame clones alone and lacks a portion of them. Of 140,000 to 150,000 clones in the sample, more than 80% were seen once. Sequenced material: PBMCs. The sequence was obtained from a woman in her 40s in good health and CMV-seropositive. This chain links TRBV6-6 with TRBJ2-2; TRBD1 might be the D (6 bases). CDR3 in DNA: TGTGCCAGCAGTCTACAGGGTGCCGGGGAGCTGTTTTTT. Its protein is CASSLQGAGELFF.